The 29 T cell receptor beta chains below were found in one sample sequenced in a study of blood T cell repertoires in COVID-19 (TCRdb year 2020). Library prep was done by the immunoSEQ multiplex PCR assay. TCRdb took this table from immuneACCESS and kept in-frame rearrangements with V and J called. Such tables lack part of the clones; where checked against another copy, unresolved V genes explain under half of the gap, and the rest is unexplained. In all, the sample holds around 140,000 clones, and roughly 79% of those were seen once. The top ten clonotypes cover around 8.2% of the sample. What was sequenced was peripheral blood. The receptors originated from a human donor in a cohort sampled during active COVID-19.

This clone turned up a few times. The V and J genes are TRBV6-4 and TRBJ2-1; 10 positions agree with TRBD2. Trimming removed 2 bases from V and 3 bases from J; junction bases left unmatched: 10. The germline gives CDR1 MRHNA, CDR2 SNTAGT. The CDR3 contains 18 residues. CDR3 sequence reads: CASSDPGLAQNYYNEQFF. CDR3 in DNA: TGTGCCAGCAGTGACCCGGGACTAGCGCAAAATTACTACAATGAGCAGTTCTTC.

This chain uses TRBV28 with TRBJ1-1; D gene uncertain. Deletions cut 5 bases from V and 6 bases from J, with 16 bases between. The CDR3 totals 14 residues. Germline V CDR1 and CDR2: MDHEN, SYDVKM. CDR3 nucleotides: TGTGCCAGCAGTCCGCGTTTACGGTCGGCTGAAGCTTTCTTT. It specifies CASSPRLRSAEAFF.

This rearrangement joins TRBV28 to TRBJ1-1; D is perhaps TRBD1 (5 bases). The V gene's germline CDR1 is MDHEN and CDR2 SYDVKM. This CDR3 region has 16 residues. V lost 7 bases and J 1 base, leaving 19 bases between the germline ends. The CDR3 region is CASINPGGFRNTEAFF. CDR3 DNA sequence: TGTGCCAGCATCAATCCCGGGGGTTTCAGGAACACTGAAGCTTTCTTT.

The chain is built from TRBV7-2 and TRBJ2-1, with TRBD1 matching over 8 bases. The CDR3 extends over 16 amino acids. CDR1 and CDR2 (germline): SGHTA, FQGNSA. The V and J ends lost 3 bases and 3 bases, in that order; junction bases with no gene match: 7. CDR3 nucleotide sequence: TGTGCCAGCAGCTTCACCGGGACAGGTGGCTACAATGAGCAGTTCTTC. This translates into CASSFTGTGGYNEQFF.

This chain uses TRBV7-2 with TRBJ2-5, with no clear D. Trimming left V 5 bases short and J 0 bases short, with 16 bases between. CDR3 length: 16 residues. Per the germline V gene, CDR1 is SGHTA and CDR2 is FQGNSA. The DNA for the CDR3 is TGTGCCAGCAGCCCCGCTAGGATCGGGTACCAAGAGACCCAGTACTTC. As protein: CASSPARIGYQETQYF.

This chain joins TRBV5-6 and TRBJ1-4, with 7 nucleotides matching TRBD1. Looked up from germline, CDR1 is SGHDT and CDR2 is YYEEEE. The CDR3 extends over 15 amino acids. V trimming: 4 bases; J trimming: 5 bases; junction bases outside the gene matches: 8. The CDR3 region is CASSRTGVGNEKLFF. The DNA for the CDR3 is TGTGCCAGCAGCAGAACAGGGGTCGGGAATGAAAAACTGTTTTTT.

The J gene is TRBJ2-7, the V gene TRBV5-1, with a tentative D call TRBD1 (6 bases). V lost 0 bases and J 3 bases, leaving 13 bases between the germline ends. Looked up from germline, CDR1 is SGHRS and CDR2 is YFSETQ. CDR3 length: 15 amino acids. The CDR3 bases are TGCGCCAGCAGCTTGGATCCAGGGGCGGACTACGAGCAGTACTTC. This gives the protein CASSLDPGADYEQYF.

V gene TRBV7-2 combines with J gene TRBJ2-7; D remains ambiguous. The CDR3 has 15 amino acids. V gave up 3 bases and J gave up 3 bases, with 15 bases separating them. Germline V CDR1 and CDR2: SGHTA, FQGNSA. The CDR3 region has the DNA TGTGCCAGCAGCTTTTCGATGGGCCTAAACTACGAGCAGTACTTC. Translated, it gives CASSFSMGLNYEQYF.

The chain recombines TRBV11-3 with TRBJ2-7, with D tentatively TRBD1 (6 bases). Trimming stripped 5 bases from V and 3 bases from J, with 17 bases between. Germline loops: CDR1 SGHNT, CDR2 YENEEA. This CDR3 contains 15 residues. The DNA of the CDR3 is TGTGCCAGCAGCCTCAGGGGCGGTGCTGGCTACGAGCAGTACTTC. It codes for CASSLRGGAGYEQYF.

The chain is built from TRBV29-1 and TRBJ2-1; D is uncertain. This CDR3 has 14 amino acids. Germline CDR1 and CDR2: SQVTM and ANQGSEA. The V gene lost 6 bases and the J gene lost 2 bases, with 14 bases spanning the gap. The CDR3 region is CSVGGGPTYNEQFF. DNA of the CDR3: TGCAGCGTGGGCGGCGGTCCAACCTACAATGAGCAGTTCTTC.

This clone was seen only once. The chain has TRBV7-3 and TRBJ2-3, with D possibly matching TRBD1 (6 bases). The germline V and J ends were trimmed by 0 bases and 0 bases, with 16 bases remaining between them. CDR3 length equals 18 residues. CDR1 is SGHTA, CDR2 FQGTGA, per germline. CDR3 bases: TGTGCCAGCAGCTTAACTGGGTCAGGGGCCGTTAGCACAGATACGCAGTATTTT. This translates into CASSLTGSGAVSTDTQYF.

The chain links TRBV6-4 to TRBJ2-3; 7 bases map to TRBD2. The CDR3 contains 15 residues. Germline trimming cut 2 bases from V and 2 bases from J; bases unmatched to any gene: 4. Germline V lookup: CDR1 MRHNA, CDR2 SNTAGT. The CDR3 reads CASSDRAGDTDTQYF. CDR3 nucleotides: TGTGCCAGCAGTGACAGGGCGGGAGACACAGATACGCAGTATTTT.

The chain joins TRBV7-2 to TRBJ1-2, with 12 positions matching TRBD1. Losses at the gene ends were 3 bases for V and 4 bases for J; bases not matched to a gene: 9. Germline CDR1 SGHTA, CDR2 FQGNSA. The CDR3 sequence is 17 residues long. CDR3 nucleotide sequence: TGTGCCAGCAGCTTCCCGGGACAGGGGGCGCGGGGCTATGGCTACACCTTC. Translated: CASSFPGQGARGYGYTF.

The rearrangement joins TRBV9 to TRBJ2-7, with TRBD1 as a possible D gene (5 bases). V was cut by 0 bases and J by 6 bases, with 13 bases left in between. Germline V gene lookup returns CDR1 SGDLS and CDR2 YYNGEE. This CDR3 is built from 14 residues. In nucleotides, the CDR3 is TGTGCCAGCAGCGTAGTTGCCCAGGGCGGCGAGCAGTACTTC. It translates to CASSVVAQGGEQYF.

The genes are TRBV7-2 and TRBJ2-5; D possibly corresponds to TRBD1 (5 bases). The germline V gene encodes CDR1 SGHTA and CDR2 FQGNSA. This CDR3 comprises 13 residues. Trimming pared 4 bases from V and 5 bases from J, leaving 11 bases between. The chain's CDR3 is CASSSRVAETQYF. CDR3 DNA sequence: TGTGCCAGCAGCTCCAGGGTGGCGGAGACCCAGTACTTC.

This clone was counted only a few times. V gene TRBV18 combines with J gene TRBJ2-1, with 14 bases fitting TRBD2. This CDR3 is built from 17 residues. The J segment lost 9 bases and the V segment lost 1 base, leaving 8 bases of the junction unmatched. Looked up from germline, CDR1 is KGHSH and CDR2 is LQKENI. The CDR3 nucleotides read TGTGCCAGCTCACCACGCCCGGGACTAGCGGGAGACAGTGAGCAGTTCTTC. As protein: CASSPRPGLAGDSEQFF.

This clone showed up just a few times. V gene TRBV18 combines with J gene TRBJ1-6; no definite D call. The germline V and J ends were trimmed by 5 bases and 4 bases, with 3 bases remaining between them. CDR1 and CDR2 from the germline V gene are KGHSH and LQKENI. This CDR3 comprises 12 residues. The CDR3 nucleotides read TGTGCCAGCTCAACTTATAATTCACCCCTCCACTTT. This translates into CASSTYNSPLHF.

The CDR3 is CASSQRFRGLDEQYF. DNA of the CDR3: TGTGCCAGCAGCCAGCGTTTCAGGGGTCTCGACGAGCAGTACTTC. The gene calls are TRBV14 and TRBJ2-7, with TRBD1 as a possible D gene (6 bases). CDR3 length equals 15 residues. V was trimmed by 3 bases and J by 5 bases, leaving 17 bases between them. From germline, CDR1 is SGHDN and CDR2 FVKESK.

The CDR3 region is CASSLAGNQFF. The CDR3 DNA sequence: TGTGCCAGCAGTTTGGCAGGGAACCAGTTCTTC. The chain recombines TRBV12-3 or TRBV12-4 with TRBJ2-1; D may be TRBD1 (5 bases). Trimming took 3 bases from V and 13 from J, leaving 10 bases between them. The CDR3 runs to 11 residues.

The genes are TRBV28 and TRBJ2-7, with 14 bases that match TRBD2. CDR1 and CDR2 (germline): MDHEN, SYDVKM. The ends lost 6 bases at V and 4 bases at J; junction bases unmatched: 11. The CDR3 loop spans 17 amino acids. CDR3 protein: CASSPPGLAGVGYEQYF. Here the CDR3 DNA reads TGTGCCAGCAGCCCCCCGGGACTAGCGGGAGTAGGGTACGAGCAGTACTTC. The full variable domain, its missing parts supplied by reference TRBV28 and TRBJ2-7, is DVKVTQSSRYLVKRTGEKVFLECVQDMDHENMFWYRQDPGLGLRLIYFSYDVKMKEKGDIPEGYSVSREKKERFSLILESASTNQTSMYLCASSPPGLAGVGYEQYFGPGTRLTVT.

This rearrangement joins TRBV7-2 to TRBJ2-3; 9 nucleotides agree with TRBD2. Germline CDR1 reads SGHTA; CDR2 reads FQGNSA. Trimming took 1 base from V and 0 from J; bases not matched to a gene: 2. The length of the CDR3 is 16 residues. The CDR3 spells CASSLGAGGSTDTQYF. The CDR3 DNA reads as TGTGCCAGCAGCTTAGGGGCGGGAGGGAGCACAGATACGCAGTATTTT.

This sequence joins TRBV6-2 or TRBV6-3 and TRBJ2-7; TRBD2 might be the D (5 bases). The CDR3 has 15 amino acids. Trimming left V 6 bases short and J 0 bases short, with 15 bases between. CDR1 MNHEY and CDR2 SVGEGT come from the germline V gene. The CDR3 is CASSSTGWSSYEQYF. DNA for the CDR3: TGTGCCAGCAGCTCTACGGGGTGGAGCTCCTACGAGCAGTACTTC.

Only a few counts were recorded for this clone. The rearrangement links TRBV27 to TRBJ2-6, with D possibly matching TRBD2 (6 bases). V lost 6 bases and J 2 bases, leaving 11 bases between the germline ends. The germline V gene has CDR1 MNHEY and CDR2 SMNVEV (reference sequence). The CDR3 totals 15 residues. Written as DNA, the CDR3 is TGTGCCAGCAGCGAGACTAGGACTGGGGCCAACGTCCTGACTTTC. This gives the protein CASSETRTGANVLTF.

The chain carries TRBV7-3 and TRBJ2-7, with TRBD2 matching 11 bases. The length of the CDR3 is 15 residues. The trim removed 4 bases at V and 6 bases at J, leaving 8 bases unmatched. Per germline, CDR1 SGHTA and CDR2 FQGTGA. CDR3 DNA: TGTGCCAGCAGCTATTTAGCGGGAGGGATTTCCGAGCAGTACTTC. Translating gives CASSYLAGGISEQYF.

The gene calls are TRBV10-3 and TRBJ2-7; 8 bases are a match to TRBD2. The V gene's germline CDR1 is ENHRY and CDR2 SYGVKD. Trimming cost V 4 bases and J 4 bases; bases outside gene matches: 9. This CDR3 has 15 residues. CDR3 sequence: CAISGGAGGPYEQYF. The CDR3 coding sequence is TGTGCCATCAGTGGGGGGGCGGGAGGACCTTACGAGCAGTACTTC.

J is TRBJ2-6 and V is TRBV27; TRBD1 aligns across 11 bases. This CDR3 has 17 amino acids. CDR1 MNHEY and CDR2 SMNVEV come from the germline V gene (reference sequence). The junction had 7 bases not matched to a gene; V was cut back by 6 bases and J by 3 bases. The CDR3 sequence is CASSRWTGGRGANVLTF. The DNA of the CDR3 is TGTGCCAGCAGCCGATGGACAGGGGGCCGTGGGGCCAACGTCCTGACTTTC.

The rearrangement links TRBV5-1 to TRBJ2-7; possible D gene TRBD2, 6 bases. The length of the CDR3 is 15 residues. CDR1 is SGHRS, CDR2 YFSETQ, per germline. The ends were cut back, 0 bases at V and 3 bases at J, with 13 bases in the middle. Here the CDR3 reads CASSLAGGNYYEQYF. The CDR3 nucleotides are TGCGCCAGCAGCTTGGCCGGCGGGAATTACTACGAGCAGTACTTC.

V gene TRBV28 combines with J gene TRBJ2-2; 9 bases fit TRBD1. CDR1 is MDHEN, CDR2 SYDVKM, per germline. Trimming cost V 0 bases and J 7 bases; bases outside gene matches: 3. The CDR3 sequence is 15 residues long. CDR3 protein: CASSLWGQGNGELFF. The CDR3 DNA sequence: TGTGCCAGCAGTTTATGGGGACAGGGCAACGGGGAGCTGTTTTTT. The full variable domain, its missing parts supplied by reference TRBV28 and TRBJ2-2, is DVKVTQSSRYLVKRTGEKVFLECVQDMDHENMFWYRQDPGLGLRLIYFSYDVKMKEKGDIPEGYSVSREKKERFSLILESASTNQTSMYLCASSLWGQGNGELFFGEGSRLTVL.

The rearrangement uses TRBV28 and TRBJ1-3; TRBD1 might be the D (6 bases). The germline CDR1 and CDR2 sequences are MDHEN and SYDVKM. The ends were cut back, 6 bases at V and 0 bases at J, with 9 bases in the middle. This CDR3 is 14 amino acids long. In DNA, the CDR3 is TGTGCCAGCAGGCCCAGGGGCTCTGGAAACACCATATATTTT. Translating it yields CASRPRGSGNTIYF.